These 10 T cell receptor beta chains originate from one sample sequenced in a study of blood T cell repertoires in COVID-19. Sequencing used immunoSEQ multiplex PCR; TCRdb keeps in-frame clones, though not all of them. The data hold 100,000 to 150,000 clones, with around 82% observed a single time. What was sequenced was peripheral blood. The receptors derive from a man younger than 40 with COVID-19, enrolled during active disease.

This clone is a singleton in its sample. The CDR3 loop is CASTEGTANQPQHF. CDR3 DNA sequence: TGTGCCAGCACCGAAGGGACAGCCAATCAGCCCCAGCATTTT. The genes are TRBV28 and TRBJ1-5; 7 bases are shared with TRBD1. Per the germline V gene, CDR1 is MDHEN and CDR2 is SYDVKM. V gave up 7 bases and J gave up 3 bases; unmatched junction bases: 6. This CDR3 has 14 residues.

This chain connects TRBV15 to TRBJ2-2, with D tentatively TRBD2 (6 bases). Germline values: CDR1 LNHNV, CDR2 YYDKDF (reference sequence). This CDR3 has 17 residues. V lost 1 base, J lost 0 bases, and 12 bases lay in between. CDR3: CATSRVLLATNTGELFF. The CDR3 region has the DNA TGTGCCACCAGCAGAGTCTTGCTAGCGACGAACACCGGGGAGCTGTTTTTT.

This clone appeared a few times. The DNA of the CDR3 is TGTGCCAGCAGTTACCGTGCCTATAGCAATCAGCCCCAGCATTTT. Translation: CASSYRAYSNQPQHF. The J gene is TRBJ1-5, the V gene TRBV6-2 or TRBV6-3; no definite D call. The V end lost 2 bases, the J end lost 0 bases, and 8 bases lay between the germline ends. The CDR3 is made up of 15 amino acids. Germline-derived CDR1 and CDR2 are MNHEY and SVGEGT.

CDR3 coding DNA: TGCGCCAGCAGCTTGGGCGATTCGGTAGACTTAGGAGAGACCCAGTACTTC. Translating gives CASSLGDSVDLGETQYF. The chain is built from TRBV5-1 and TRBJ2-5, with D hard to call. Germline V gene sequence: CDR1 SGHRS, CDR2 YFSETQ. The V gene lost 0 bases and the J gene lost 4 bases, with 19 bases spanning the gap. The length of the CDR3 is 17 residues.

The CDR3 is CSVGTGTATNEKLFF. In DNA, the CDR3 is TGCAGCGTTGGGACAGGGACCGCAACTAATGAAAAACTGTTTTTT. The chain joins TRBV29-1 to TRBJ1-4; 8 nucleotides match TRBD1. The V and J ends lost 4 bases and 0 bases, in that order; junction bases with no gene match: 4. Germline CDR1 is SQVTM and CDR2 is ANQGSEA. CDR3 length equals 15 residues.

The rearrangement joins TRBV10-3 to TRBJ1-2; 8 bases are shared with TRBD1. CDR3 length: 17 amino acids. From germline, CDR1 is ENHRY and CDR2 SYGVKD. Unmatched junction bases numbered 11, after V lost 5 bases and J lost 0 bases. The CDR3 nucleotides are TGTGCCATCAGTCCCAATACCGGACAGGGCACTAACTATGGCTACACCTTC. Protein: CAISPNTGQGTNYGYTF.

This chain links TRBV5-6 with TRBJ1-4, with 10 bases aligning to TRBD1. The germline gives CDR1 SGHDT, CDR2 YYEEEE. V lost 2 bases, J lost 5 bases, and 6 bases stayed unmatched. There are 16 residues in the CDR3. CDR3 in amino acids: CASSFGTGVSNEKLFF. The DNA for the CDR3 is TGTGCCAGCAGCTTCGGGACAGGGGTCTCAAATGAAAAACTGTTTTTT.

The chain combines TRBV6-1 with TRBJ1-2; D possibly corresponds to TRBD1 (5 bases). This CDR3 has 15 amino acids. Trimming cost V 0 bases and J 4 bases, with 12 bases left between them. CDR1 MNHNS and CDR2 SASEGT come from the germline V gene. CDR3 nucleotides: TGTGCCAGCAGTGAAGCGCAGGGAGGGTTCTATGGCTACACCTTC. Translating gives CASSEAQGGFYGYTF.

V gene TRBV11-2 combines with J gene TRBJ2-7, with 13 nucleotides matching TRBD2. Germline lookup yields CDR1 SGHAT and CDR2 FQNNGV. V dropped 5 bases and J dropped 4; count of bases not matched to a gene: 5. This CDR3 has 15 amino acids. The CDR3: CASSPGTSGMYEQYF. In DNA form, the CDR3 reads TGTGCCAGCAGCCCCGGGACTAGCGGGATGTACGAGCAGTACTTC.

This chain connects TRBV19 to TRBJ1-4; the D gene is possibly TRBD1 (5 bases). The CDR3 runs to 18 residues. V was trimmed by 4 bases and J by 0 bases, leaving 18 bases between them. Germline CDR1 reads LNHDA; CDR2 reads SQIVND (reference sequence). The CDR3 region is CASSRQMFGVATNEKLFF. CDR3 bases: TGTGCCAGTAGTAGACAGATGTTCGGAGTTGCAACTAATGAAAAACTGTTTTTT.